The rows below give T cell receptor beta chains drawn from one sample of a study of Graves' ophthalmopathy and Graves' hyperthyroidism. TCRdb reprocessed the multiplex PCR reads via MiXCR and lists one record per CDR3 protein. The sample carries 350,000 to 450,000 distinct CDR3 sequences, 21% recorded once. The source material was peripheral blood. The receptor set was obtained from a woman under 30 with stable Graves' hyperthyroidism. The CDR3 runs from the conserved cysteine through the conserved F or W. D genes are given only for firm matches. Expanded clones are given a class, and other clones once, few, many or no size at all.

TRBD1	TRBV11-1	TRBJ2-4	many	TGTGCCAGCAGCTCGCGGGGACAGGGCCTAGCCAAAAACATTAAGTACTTC	CASSSRGQGLAKNIKYF
NA	TRBV4-3	TRBJ2-6	many	TGCGCCAGCAGCCAAACTCGCTGGGTCTCTGGGGCCAACGTCCTGACTTTC	CASSQTRWVSGANVLTF
NA	TRBV10-3	TRBJ2-2	many	TGTGCCACCAAGCCGGAGGAGGGAAACACCGGGGAGCTGTTTTTT	CATKPEEGNTGELFF
TRBD1	TRBV6-1	TRBJ2-2	many	TGTGCCAGCAGGGAACCCGGGACAGGGATCACCGGGGAGCTGTTTTTT	CASREPGTGITGELFF
NA	TRBV5-1	TRBJ2-7	many	TGCGCCAGCAGCTTAACTGACCAAGAAGGCGGGCAGTACTTC	CASSLTDQEGGQYF
NA	TRBV2	TRBJ1-2	many	TGTGCCAGCAGCCTCTCCCGTAGGGGGACAACGGACGGTGGCTACACCTTC	CASSLSRRGTTDGGYTF
NA	TRBV7-2	TRBJ1-5	NA	TGTGCCAGCAGCCCGTCCCCCGGGTCCGGCCAGCCCCAGCATTTT	CASSPSPGSGQPQHF
TRBD1	TRBV30	TRBJ1-2	NA	TGTGCCTGGAGCCCCTCTCCGGACAGGGCGTATGGCTACACCTTC	CAWSPSPDRAYGYTF
TRBD1	TRBV10-3	TRBJ2-6	many	TGTGCCACAGACAGGGCCTCCTCTGGGGCCAACGTCCTGACTTTC	CATDRASSGANVLTF
NA	TRBV5-1	TRBJ2-2	many	TGCGCCAGCAGCAGGACAGTAAAAGACACCGGGGAGCTGTTTTTT	CASSRTVKDTGELFF
TRBD2	TRBV20-1	TRBJ2-5	many	TGCAGTGCTCCGCTAGCGGGAGGGGGTGAGACCCAGTACTTC	CSAPLAGGGETQYF
NA	TRBV7-9	TRBJ2-5	many	TGTGCCAGCAGCCCGCCCTCTAGGAAAGAGACCCAGTACTTC	CASSPPSRKETQYF
NA	TRBV2	TRBJ2-7	many	TGTGCCAGCATTTTGCAGGAGCAGTACTTC	CASILQEQYF
NA	TRBV4-1	TRBJ2-5	many	TGCGCCAGCAGCCAAGATACTATACAAGAGACCCAGTACTTC	CASSQDTIQETQYF
NA	TRBV15	TRBJ2-5	NA	TGTGCCACCAGCAGCCAGTCTCAAGAGACCCAGTACTTC	CATSSQSQETQYF
NA	TRBV19	TRBJ1-5	many	TGTGCCAGTAGTGTCAGGACAACCCCTTGGCCCCAGCATTTT	CASSVRTTPWPQHF
NA	TRBV28	TRBJ1-1	NA	TGTGCCAGCAGTTTGAGGGTTTCGAGGATGAACACTGAAGCTTTCTTT	CASSLRVSRMNTEAFF
NA	TRBV12-3/TRBV12-4	TRBJ1-2	many	TGTGCCAGCAGTTTAAGAGGCAGGCCGTTTGGGAACTATGGCTACACCTTC	CASSLRGRPFGNYGYTF
TRBD1	TRBV19	TRBJ1-1	many	TGTGCCAGTAGTTGGACAGGGAGGACTGAAGCTTTCTTT	CASSWTGRTEAFF
NA	TRBV20-1	TRBJ2-7	many	TGCAGTGCTAGACTCCGGTCCCGCGGGATCTACGAGCAGTACTTC	CSARLRSRGIYEQYF
TRBD1	TRBV6-5	TRBJ2-7	once	TGTGCCAGCAGTTACCCCGGACAGGCTGAGCAGTACTTC	CASSYPGQAEQYF
TRBD2	TRBV25-1	TRBJ2-7	many	TGTGCCAGCAGTGATTCGACTAGCGGGCTGGGTGAGCAGTACTTC	CASSDSTSGLGEQYF
TRBD1	TRBV6-5	TRBJ2-7	many	TGTGCCAGCAGACCCCTGGGACAGGGTGGAGAGCAGTACTTC	CASRPLGQGGEQYF
NA	TRBV20-1	TRBJ2-7	NA	TGCAGTGCTAGCCGGGACTTTTCCTACGAGCAGTACTTC	CSASRDFSYEQYF
NA	TRBV29-1	TRBJ2-5	many	TGCAGCGTTGGGCTAAAGTACCAAGAGACCCAGTACTTC	CSVGLKYQETQYF
NA	TRBV12-3/TRBV12-4	TRBJ1-1	NA	TGTGCCAGCAGCTTGTATTTGGACGGATGGAACACTGAAGCTTTCTTT	CASSLYLDGWNTEAFF
NA	TRBV30	TRBJ2-7	few	TGTGCCTGGAGCAGCTCCACCTCAGGGAAGTACTTC	CAWSSSTSGKYF
NA	TRBV3-1	TRBJ2-2	NA	TGTGCCAGCAGCCAAGATTGGGGATCCGGGGAGCTGTTTTTT	CASSQDWGSGELFF
NA	TRBV12-3/TRBV12-4	TRBJ1-2	many	TGTGCCAGCAGTTTGGAGGGATGGGGCTACACCTTC	CASSLEGWGYTF
NA	TRBV28	TRBJ2-7	few	TGTGCCAGCAGCCCCATTGGGGAAAGCACCTACGAGCAGTACTTC	CASSPIGESTYEQYF
TRBD2	TRBV29-1	TRBJ2-7	once	TGCAGCGTTGAAGGGAGCGGGGGTTTCGTCGAGCAGTACTTC	CSVEGSGGFVEQYF
TRBD1	TRBV28	TRBJ2-4	many	TGTGCCAGCAGTACCCGGACAGGGGGGATATACATTAAGTACTTC	CASSTRTGGIYIKYF
NA	TRBV11-2	TRBJ2-7	many	TGTGCCAGCAGCTTAGATTCGACAGCATTTCAGCCCTACGAGCAGTACTTC	CASSLDSTAFQPYEQYF
NA	TRBV19	TRBJ1-1	NA	TGTGCCAGTACTAAAGGGCCGAACACTGAAGCTTTCTTT	CASTKGPNTEAFF
TRBD2	TRBV12-3/TRBV12-4	TRBJ2-7	many	TGTGCCAGCAGTTTAACTAGCGGACCCTACGAGCAGTACTTC	CASSLTSGPYEQYF
NA	TRBV19	TRBJ2-7	many	TGTGCCAGTAGTCCTTCGGCAGGGAGGTCCTACGAGCAGTACTTC	CASSPSAGRSYEQYF
TRBD1	TRBV30	TRBJ1-3	many	TGTGCCTGGGCCGGGACAGGGGGAAACACCATATATTTT	CAWAGTGGNTIYF
TRBD2	TRBV6-2/TRBV6-3	TRBJ2-7	many	TGTGCCAGCAGCCCCGGGACTAGCGGGAGATTCGGTTACGAGCAGTACTTC	CASSPGTSGRFGYEQYF
TRBD1	TRBV28	TRBJ1-2	many	TGTGCCAGCAGTGGCATTACAGGGGGCACTAACTATGGCTACACCTTC	CASSGITGGTNYGYTF
TRBD1	TRBV7-2	TRBJ2-2	many	TGTGCCAGCAGCCGAGACAGGGGGTGGACCGGGGAGCTGTTTTTT	CASSRDRGWTGELFF
NA	TRBV4-1	TRBJ1-1	NA	TGCGCCAGCAGCCACCTGGGGCGGGAAGCTTTCTTT	CASSHLGREAFF
NA	TRBV2	TRBJ2-7	many	TGTGCCAGCCGTCCCGGATCCTACGAGCAGTACTTC	CASRPGSYEQYF
TRBD1	TRBV6-1	TRBJ2-7	many	TGTGCCAGCAGCAGATCAGGGGGCCCCTACGAGCAGTACTTC	CASSRSGGPYEQYF
NA	TRBV28	TRBJ2-4	many	TGTGCCAGCAGTTTGTTCAGGGCCGAAAGGATTCAGTACTTC	CASSLFRAERIQYF
NA	TRBV30	TRBJ2-4	NA	TGTGCCTGGAGTGTACTACTAGAACGGGTCGAGGTTCAGTACTTC	CAWSVLLERVEVQYF
NA	TRBV2	TRBJ2-4	NA	TGTGCCAGCGGCCTGAGCGGTATGCTAGCCAAAAACATTCAGTACTTC	CASGLSGMLAKNIQYF
TRBD2	TRBV20-1	TRBJ2-5	NA	TGCAGTGCTAGAGATGGTATGGCGGGAGCCGAGACCCAGTACTTC	CSARDGMAGAETQYF